A selection of T cell receptor beta chains follows, all from one sample in a study of brain T cells in children with intractable seizures. Clones were read by immunoSEQ multiplex PCR, and TCRdb kept only the in-frame ones, dropping some. This table has 100,000 to 120,000 clones, roughly 92% appearing once. The input for sequencing was peripheral blood, taken at surgery. The receptors were sampled from a boy in the first two years of life with hemimegalencephaly and intractable seizures. Both conserved end residues are trimmed from each CDR3. D genes are given only for firm matches.

>TRBD1|TRBV18
ASSEDRVYEQY
>NA|TRBV3-1/TRBV3-2
ASSLRDSPYFEQY
>TRBD2|TRBV5-5
ASSLETSGTGGQF
>NA|TRBV4-3
ASSQDNTDTQY
>TRBD1|TRBV3-1/TRBV3-2
ASSLGQGTSGQPQH
>NA|TRBV27
ASSITPSANSPLH
>NA|TRBV27
ASSPGSEQF
>NA|TRBV5-1
ASIGGGTGELF
>NA|TRBV5-6
ASSLAIGAAYNEQF
>TRBD2|TRBV7-2
ASSSLAGGVLAKNIQY
>NA|TRBV7-8
ASSLRGDYGYT
>NA|TRBV6-5
ASSSQGYQPQH